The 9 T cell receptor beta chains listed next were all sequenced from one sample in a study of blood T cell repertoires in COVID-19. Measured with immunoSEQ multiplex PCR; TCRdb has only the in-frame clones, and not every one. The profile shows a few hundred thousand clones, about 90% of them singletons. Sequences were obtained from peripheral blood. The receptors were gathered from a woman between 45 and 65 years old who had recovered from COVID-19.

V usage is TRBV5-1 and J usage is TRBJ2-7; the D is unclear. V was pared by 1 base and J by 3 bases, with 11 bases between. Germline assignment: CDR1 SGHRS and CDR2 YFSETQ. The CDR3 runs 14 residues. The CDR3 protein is CASSLLQAGYEQYF. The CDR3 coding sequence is TGCGCCAGCAGCTTGCTTCAGGCAGGCTACGAGCAGTACTTC.

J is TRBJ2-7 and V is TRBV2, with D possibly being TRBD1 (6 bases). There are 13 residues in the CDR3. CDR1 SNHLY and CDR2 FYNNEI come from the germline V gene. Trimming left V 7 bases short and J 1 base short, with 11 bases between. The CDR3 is CASKKDSSYEQYF. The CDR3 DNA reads TGTGCCAGCAAGAAGGACAGTTCCTACGAGCAGTACTTC.

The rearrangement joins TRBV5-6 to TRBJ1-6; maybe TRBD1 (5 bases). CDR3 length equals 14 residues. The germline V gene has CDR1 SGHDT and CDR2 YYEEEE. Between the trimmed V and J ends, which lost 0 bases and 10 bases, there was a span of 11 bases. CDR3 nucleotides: TGTGCCAGCAGCTTGGGACAGCTCCTATCACCCCTCCACTTT. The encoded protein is CASSLGQLLSPLHF.

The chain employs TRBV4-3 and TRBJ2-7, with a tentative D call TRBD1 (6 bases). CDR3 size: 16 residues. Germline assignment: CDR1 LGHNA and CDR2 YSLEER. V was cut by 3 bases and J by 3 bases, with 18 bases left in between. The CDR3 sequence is CASSQIAGDLRYEQYF. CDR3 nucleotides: TGCGCCAGCAGCCAGATCGCAGGGGACCTACGCTACGAGCAGTACTTC.

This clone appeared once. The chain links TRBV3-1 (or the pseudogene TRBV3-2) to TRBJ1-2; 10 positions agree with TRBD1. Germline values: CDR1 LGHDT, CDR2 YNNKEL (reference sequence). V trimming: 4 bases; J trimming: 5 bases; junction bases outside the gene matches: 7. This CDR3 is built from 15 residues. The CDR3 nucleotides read TGTGCCAGCAGCCGTCGGACAGGGGGTGGTTATGGCTACACCTTC. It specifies CASSRRTGGGYGYTF.

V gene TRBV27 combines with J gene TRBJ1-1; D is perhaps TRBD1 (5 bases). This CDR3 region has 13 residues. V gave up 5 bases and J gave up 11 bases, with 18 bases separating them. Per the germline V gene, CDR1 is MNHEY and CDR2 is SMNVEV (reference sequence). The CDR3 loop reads CASSTMGPLGAFF. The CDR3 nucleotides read TGTGCCAGCAGTACCATGGGGCCTCTGGGTGCTTTCTTT.

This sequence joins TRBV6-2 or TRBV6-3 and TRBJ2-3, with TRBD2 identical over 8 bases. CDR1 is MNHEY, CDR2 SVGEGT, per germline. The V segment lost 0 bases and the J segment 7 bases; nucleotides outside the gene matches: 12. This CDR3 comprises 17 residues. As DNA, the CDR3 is TGTGCCAGCAGTTACTCGATCGCAGCGGGAGCATTGAATACGCAGTATTTT. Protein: CASSYSIAAGALNTQYF.

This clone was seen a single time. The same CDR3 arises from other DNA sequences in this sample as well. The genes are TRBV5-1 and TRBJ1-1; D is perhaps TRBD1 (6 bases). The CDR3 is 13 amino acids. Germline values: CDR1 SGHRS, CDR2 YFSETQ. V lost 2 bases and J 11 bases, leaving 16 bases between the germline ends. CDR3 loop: CASSLGTRGEAFF. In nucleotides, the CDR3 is TGCGCCAGCAGCTTAGGGACCAGGGGCGAGGCTTTCTTT.

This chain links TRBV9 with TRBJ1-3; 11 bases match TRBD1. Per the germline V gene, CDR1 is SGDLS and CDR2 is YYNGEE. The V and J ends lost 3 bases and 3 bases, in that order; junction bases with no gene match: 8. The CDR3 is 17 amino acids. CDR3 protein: CASSEHGQGAGGNTIYF. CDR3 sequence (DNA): TGTGCCAGCAGCGAACATGGACAGGGGGCTGGTGGAAACACCATATATTTT.